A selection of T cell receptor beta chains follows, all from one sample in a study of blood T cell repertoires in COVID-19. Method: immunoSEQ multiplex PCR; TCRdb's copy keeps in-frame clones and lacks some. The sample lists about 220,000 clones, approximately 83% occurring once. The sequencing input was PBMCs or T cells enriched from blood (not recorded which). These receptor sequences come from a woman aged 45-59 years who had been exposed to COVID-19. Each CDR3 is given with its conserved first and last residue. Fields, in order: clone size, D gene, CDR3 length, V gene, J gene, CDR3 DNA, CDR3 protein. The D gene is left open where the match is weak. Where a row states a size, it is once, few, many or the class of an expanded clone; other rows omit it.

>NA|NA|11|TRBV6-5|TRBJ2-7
TGTGCCAGCAGTTCTCAGGGAAAGCAGTACTTC
CASSSQGKQYF
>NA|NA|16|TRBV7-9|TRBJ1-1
TGTGCCAGCAGTCCAAACCTCGGGGGGCTGAACACTGAAGCTTTCTTT
CASSPNLGGLNTEAFF
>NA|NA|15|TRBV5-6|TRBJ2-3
TGTGCCAGCAGCTTCGCAGGCCCTAGCACAGATACGCAGTATTTT
CASSFAGPSTDTQYF
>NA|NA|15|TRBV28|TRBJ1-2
TGTGCCAGCAGTGGGGAAGGGGTTGCTAACTATGGCTACACCTTC
CASSGEGVANYGYTF
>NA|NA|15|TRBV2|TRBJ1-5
TGTGCCAGCAGTGTCTTGGGGGGAAGCAATCAGCCCCAGCATTTT
CASSVLGGSNQPQHF
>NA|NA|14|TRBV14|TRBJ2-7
TGTGCCAGCAGCCTGTCGACAGGTTGGTACGAGCAGTACTTC
CASSLSTGWYEQYF
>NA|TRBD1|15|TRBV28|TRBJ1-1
TGTGCCAGCAGCACCTCCGGACAGGGTAACACTGAAGCTTTCTTT
CASSTSGQGNTEAFF
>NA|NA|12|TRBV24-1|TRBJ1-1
TGTGCCACCAGAGGGGGTGACACTGAAGCTTTCTTT
CATRGGDTEAFF
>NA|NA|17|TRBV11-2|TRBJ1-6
TGTGCCAGCAGCTTAGTGGGCGCGGGGGCTTATAATTCACCCCTCCACTTT
CASSLVGAGAYNSPLHF
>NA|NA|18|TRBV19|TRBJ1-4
TGTGCCAGTAGTGGGTTGTCGGTTAAACCCCTAGGGGATGAAAAACTGTTTTTT
CASSGLSVKPLGDEKLFF
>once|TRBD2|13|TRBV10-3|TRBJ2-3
TGTGCCTCTGGCGGGGGTAACACAGATACGCAGTATTTT
CASGGGNTDTQYF
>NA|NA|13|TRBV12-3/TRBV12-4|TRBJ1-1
TGTGCCAGCAGCCTAGGACACCTCACTGAAGCTTTCTTT
CASSLGHLTEAFF
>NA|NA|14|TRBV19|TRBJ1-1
TGTGCCAGTAGCCCCGGGGTCCCCGGGACTGAAGCTTTCTTT
CASSPGVPGTEAFF
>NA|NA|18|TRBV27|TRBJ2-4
TGTGCCAGCAGTTTAAGGTTCGCGGCAGGGGCCGAGGAAAACATTCAGTACTTC
CASSLRFAAGAEENIQYF
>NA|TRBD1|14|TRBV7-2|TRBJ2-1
TGTGCCAGCAGCTTGACAGGGGTATACAATGAGCAGTTCTTC
CASSLTGVYNEQFF
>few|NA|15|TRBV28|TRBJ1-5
TGTGCCAGCAGTTTACGGGGGTTGGTCAATCAGCCCCAGCATTTT
CASSLRGLVNQPQHF
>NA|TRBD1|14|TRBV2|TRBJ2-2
TGTGCCAGCAGCGGACAGGGGGGCACCGGGGAGCTGTTTTTT
CASSGQGGTGELFF
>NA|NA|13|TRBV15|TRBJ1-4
TGTGCCGCACGGAGAGCACTTTATGAAAAACTGTTTTTT
CAARRALYEKLFF
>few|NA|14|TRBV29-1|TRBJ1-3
TGCAGCGTTGTGTCAGGGTTCTCTGGAAACACCATATATTTT
CSVVSGFSGNTIYF
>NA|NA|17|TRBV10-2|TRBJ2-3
TGCGCCAGCAGCCCTTCCTCTTTTCGTCGGCGGGGAGATACGCAGTATTTT
CASSPSSFRRRGDTQYF
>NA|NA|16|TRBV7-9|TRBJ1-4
TGTGCCAGCAGCCTACCTACACCCGGGGGTAATGAAAAACTGTTTTTT
CASSLPTPGGNEKLFF
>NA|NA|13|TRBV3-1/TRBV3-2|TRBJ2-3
TGTGCCAGCAGCCAGCTATTAGACAGAACGCAGTATTTT
CASSQLLDRTQYF
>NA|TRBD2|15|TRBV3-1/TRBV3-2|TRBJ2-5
TGTGCCAGCAGCCAAGGACTAGCGGGGGGAGAGACCCAGTACTTC
CASSQGLAGGETQYF
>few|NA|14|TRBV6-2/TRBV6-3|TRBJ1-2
TGTGCCAGCAGCCCGGACGGGAATAACTATGGCTACACCTTC
CASSPDGNNYGYTF
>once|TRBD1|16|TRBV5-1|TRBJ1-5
TGCGCCAGCAGCCCCTCCGGGACAGGGCAAGGTCAGCCCCAGCATTTT
CASSPSGTGQGQPQHF
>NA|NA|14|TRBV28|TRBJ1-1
TGTGCCAGCAGTTTGGGAACTGGGGGCCGTGAAGCTTTCTTT
CASSLGTGGREAFF
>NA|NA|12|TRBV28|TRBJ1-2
TGTGCCAGCAGTTTATGGGAGAATGGCTACACCTTC
CASSLWENGYTF
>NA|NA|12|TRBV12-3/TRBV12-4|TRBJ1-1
TGTGCCAGCAAGGAGGCTCCCACTGAAGCTTTCTTT
CASKEAPTEAFF
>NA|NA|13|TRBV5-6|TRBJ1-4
TGTGCCAGCAGCCTCCAGGGTGATGAAAAACTGTTTTTT
CASSLQGDEKLFF
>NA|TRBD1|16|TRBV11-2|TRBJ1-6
TGTGCCAGCCGGACAGGTCCGACTCTCGATAATTCACCCCTCCACTTT
CASRTGPTLDNSPLHF
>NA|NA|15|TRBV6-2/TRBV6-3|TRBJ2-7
TGTGCCAGCAGCGGGCCCGCGACAGCCACTACGACGCAGTACTTC
CASSGPATATTTQYF
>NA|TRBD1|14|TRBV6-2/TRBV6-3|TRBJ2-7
TGTGCCAGCAGTTACGACAGGGTCGCCGACGAGCAGTACTTC
CASSYDRVADEQYF
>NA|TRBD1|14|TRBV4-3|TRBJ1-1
TGCGCCAGCAGCCAAGGGACAGGGTGGACTGAAGCTTTCTTT
CASSQGTGWTEAFF
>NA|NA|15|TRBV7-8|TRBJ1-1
TGTGCCAGCAGCTTAGAAGGCAGGGTGGGCACTGAAGCTTTCTTT
CASSLEGRVGTEAFF
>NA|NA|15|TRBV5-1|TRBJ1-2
TGCGCCAGCAGCTTAAATCCAGGCCTTAACTATGGCTACACCTTC
CASSLNPGLNYGYTF
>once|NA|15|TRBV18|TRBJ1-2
TGTGCCAGCTCACCACCGGGGAGGCACTCGGGCGGCTACACCTTC
CASSPPGRHSGGYTF
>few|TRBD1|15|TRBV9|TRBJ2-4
TGTGCCAGCAGCTCCACGACAGGGTACAAAAACATTCAGTACTTC
CASSSTTGYKNIQYF
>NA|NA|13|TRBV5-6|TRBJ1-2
TGTGCCAGCAGCGCTCCGGAGGTCTATGGCTACACCTTC
CASSAPEVYGYTF
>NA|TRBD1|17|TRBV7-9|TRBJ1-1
TGTGCCAGCAGCCTCGGGACAGGGGGCGTGTCGGGGACTGAAGCTTTCTTT
CASSLGTGGVSGTEAFF
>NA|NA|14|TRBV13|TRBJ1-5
TGTGCCAGCAGCCGCCGGGAGGTTGGCCAGCCCCAGCATTTT
CASSRREVGQPQHF